The entry below gives a single TCR beta chain sequence along with its context. Its antigen is as yet unknown. This entry belongs to a study of T cell responses to AZD1222 COVID-19 vaccine. The study, taken as a whole, reports: The study found Spike-specific TCR breadth and depth rose after two AZD1222 doses.

Germline CDR1 reads SGHRS; CDR2 reads YFSETQ. Trimming removed 4 bases at V and 0 bases at J, with 16 bases between. CDR3 size: 16 residues. The data were produced by immunoSEQ multiplex PCR, yet TCRdb's version contains in-frame clones alone and is incomplete. This sample has approximately 130,000 clones; 85% to 95% occur once, and the top ten carry about 0.91%. The sample consisted of peripheral blood, taken on day 0 of AZD1222 vaccination. The source of this sequence is an adult in good health. The chain carries TRBV5-1 and TRBJ1-2; TRBD1 might be the D (6 bases). CDR3: CASSRYGTTTNYGYTF. CDR3 coding DNA: TGCGCCAGCAGCCGTTACGGGACAACAACTAACTATGGCTACACCTTC.